This T cell receptor beta chain was sequenced in a study of CD4 T cells in relation to SARS-CoV-2 and coronaviruses. Whole-study context: Shared crossreactive spike epitopes were mapped to their HLA restriction.

Overall study results and limits: This crossreactivity analysis covered spike protein alone, no other viral proteins.

Remarks on this clone: The antigen remains undetermined.

This CDR3 has 12 residues. Sequenced by immunoSEQ multiplex PCR; TCRdb stores in-frame clones only, minus some. Among tens of thousands of clones listed, about three quarters were seen once. The receptor was isolated from an adult with COVID-19. Sequencing was carried out using memory CD4+ T cells from PBMCs, cultured in vitro. The chain links TRBV21-1 to TRBJ1-1; TRBD1 is the table's D call, not checked against the DNA. TRBV21-1 is a pseudogene segment. The CDR3 sequence: CASSDRVTEAFF. The CDR3 nucleotides are TGTGCCAGCAGTGACAGGGTTACTGAAGCTTTCTTT.